Below, 26 T cell receptor beta chains from the same sample are listed, as sequenced in a study of monozygotic twins with inflammatory bowel disease. TCRdb derives one entry per CDR3 protein from the 5' RACE reads, leaving out DNA. The sample totals more than 300,000 distinct CDR3 sequences. Sequencing used blood. The origin of the receptors is a human donor with ulcerative colitis or Crohn's disease, or a healthy co-twin of an affected twin (not recorded which).

The rearrangement links TRBV5-1 to TRBJ1-2. The CDR3 length is 12 residues. Germline CDR1 and CDR2: SGHRS and YFSETQ. The CDR3 region is CASSVGRDGYTF.

J is TRBJ2-5 and V is TRBV2. This CDR3 comprises 11 residues. Germline V gene data show CDR1 as SNHLY and CDR2 as FYNNEI. The CDR3 loop reads CASSEEETQYF. The full variable domain, its missing parts supplied by reference TRBV2 and TRBJ2-5, is EPEVTQTPSHQVTQMGQEVILRCVPISNHLYFYWYRQILGQKVEFLVSFYNNEISEKSEIFDDQFSVERPDGSNFTLKIRSTKLEDSAMYFCASSEEETQYFGPGTRLLVL.

V is TRBV5-1 and J is TRBJ2-7; the D call from TCRdb, TRBD2, cannot be confirmed without DNA. Germline loops: CDR1 SGHRS, CDR2 YFSETQ. The CDR3 sequence is 14 residues long. CDR3 region: CASSRLADSYEQYF.

The chain combines TRBV20-1 with TRBJ1-4; the D gene TCRdb calls, TRBD1, cannot be checked with no DNA. The CDR3 has 16 amino acids. Per the germline V gene, CDR1 is DFQATT and CDR2 is SNEGSKA (reference sequence). CDR3 in amino acids: CSAPVQGWATNEKLFF.

This chain links TRBV7-2 with TRBJ1-1; TCRdb outputs TRBD1, but without DNA this stays unchecked. The CDR3 is made up of 15 amino acids. Germline CDR1 SGHTA, CDR2 FQGNSA. Here the CDR3 reads CASSPLTGTNTEAFF.

This chain links TRBV5-1 with TRBJ2-5. This CDR3 has 14 amino acids. CDR1 and CDR2 from the germline V gene are SGHRS and YFSETQ. The CDR3 region is CASSLGWNQETQYF. The full variable domain, with the rest looked up from reference TRBV5-1 and TRBJ2-5, is KAGVTQTPRYLIKTRGQQVTLSCSPISGHRSVSWYQQTPGQGLQFLFEYFSETQRNKGNFPGRFSGRQFSNSRSEMNVSTLELGDSALYLCASSLGWNQETQYFGPGTRLLVL.

This rearrangement joins TRBV7-2 to TRBJ2-1. Germline V gene lookup returns CDR1 SGHTA and CDR2 FQGNSA. The CDR3 length is 12 residues. The chain's CDR3 is CASSSLDNEQFF.

The chain is built from TRBV5-1 and TRBJ2-5; TCRdb's assignment of TRBD1 cannot be checked, as there is no DNA. CDR1 is SGHRS, CDR2 YFSETQ, per germline. CDR3 length: 16 amino acids. The CDR3 spells CASSLLGQGIQETQYF.

The chain carries TRBV28 and TRBJ2-3; the TCRdb call, TRBD1, lacks DNA for checking. Looked up from germline, CDR1 is MDHEN and CDR2 is SYDVKM. This CDR3 contains 14 residues. CDR3 sequence reads: CASSFRQATDTQYF. The whole variable domain, remainder taken from reference TRBV28 and TRBJ2-3, is DVKVTQSSRYLVKRTGEKVFLECVQDMDHENMFWYRQDPGLGLRLIYFSYDVKMKEKGDIPEGYSVSREKKERFSLILESASTNQTSMYLCASSFRQATDTQYFGPGTRLTVL.

The V gene is TRBV5-5, the J gene TRBJ2-2. There are 15 residues in the CDR3. CDR1 SGHKS and CDR2 YYEKEE come from the germline V gene (reference sequence). CDR3 in amino acids: CASSLGPVRTGELFF.

The genes are TRBV20-1 and TRBJ1-2. Germline assignment: CDR1 DFQATT and CDR2 SNEGSKA (reference sequence). CDR3 size: 12 residues. CDR3 sequence: CSAYQATYGYTF.

The chain uses TRBV7-9 and TRBJ2-1; TCRdb outputs TRBD1, but without DNA this stays unchecked. This CDR3 contains 15 residues. The V gene's germline CDR1 is SEHNR and CDR2 FQNEAQ (reference sequence). The CDR3 sequence: CASSYGTGRYNEQFF.

V is TRBV9 and J is TRBJ2-1; TCRdb calls TRBD2, which cannot be checked without DNA. CDR3 size: 15 residues. Germline V gives CDR1 SGDLS, CDR2 YYNGEE. CDR3: CASSVVGTSEGEQFF.

This chain joins TRBV4-3 and TRBJ2-7; TCRdb proposes TRBD1, but this gene call is untestable without DNA. Germline V gene lookup returns CDR1 LGHNA and CDR2 YSLEER. The length of the CDR3 is 16 residues. CDR3 sequence: CASSQDPFSRGYEQYF.

The chain is built from TRBV18 and TRBJ2-7. The germline V gene has CDR1 KGHSH and CDR2 LQKENI. This CDR3 has 14 amino acids. The CDR3 loop reads CASSRAGTLYEQYF.

The CDR3 is CASSFLTSGGDEQFF. The V call is TRBV5-5, the J call TRBJ2-1; no DNA is available, so the TRBD2 call from TCRdb remains unchecked. The CDR3 covers 15 residues. In germline, CDR1 is SGHKS, CDR2 YYEKEE (reference sequence).

This sequence joins TRBV29-1 and TRBJ2-5. In germline, CDR1 is SQVTM, CDR2 ANQGSEA. The CDR3 totals 11 residues. The CDR3: CSHTLQETQYF.

This chain links TRBV29-1 with TRBJ1-2; there is no DNA to check the TCRdb D call of TRBD1. The CDR3 covers 11 residues. CDR1 and CDR2 (germline): SQVTM, ANQGSEA. This CDR3 reads CSVVQGSGYTF.

The CDR3 loop reads CASSYGDARGNIQETQYF. This chain connects TRBV6-5 to TRBJ2-5; TCRdb outputs TRBD1, but without DNA this stays unchecked. Germline CDR1 reads MNHEY; CDR2 reads SVGAGI. The CDR3 totals 18 residues.

The CDR3 spells CSARVSETQYF. This sequence joins TRBV20-1 and TRBJ2-5. This CDR3 comprises 11 residues. Germline V CDR1 and CDR2: DFQATT, SNEGSKA (reference sequence).

The chain couples TRBV11-2 to TRBJ2-2. In germline, CDR1 is SGHAT, CDR2 FQNNGV. The CDR3 sequence is 17 residues long. The CDR3 protein is CASSLGRLRANTGELFF.

The chain uses TRBV7-8 and TRBJ2-7; the D call from TCRdb, TRBD2, cannot be confirmed without DNA. The CDR3 covers 18 residues. CDR1 SGHVS and CDR2 FQNEAQ come from the germline V gene. This CDR3 reads CASSLAYLLAGMIYEQYF. Based on the CDR3 plus reference TRBV7-8 and TRBJ2-7, the full variable domain is GAGVSQSPRYKVAKRGQDVALRCDPISGHVSLFWYQQALGQGPEFLTYFQNEAQLDKSGLPSDRFFAERPEGSVSTLKIQRTQQEDSAVYLCASSLAYLLAGMIYEQYFGPGTRLTVT.

CDR3 amino acids: CSVEEKILARSHEQFF. This chain links TRBV29-1 with TRBJ2-1; TCRdb selects TRBD2, and the lack of DNA leaves this call unchecked. The CDR3 contains 16 residues. Germline CDR1 reads SQVTM; CDR2 reads ANQGSEA.

The V gene is TRBV12-3 or TRBV12-4, the J gene TRBJ1-1; TCRdb gives TRBD1 as the D gene, but with no DNA this cannot be confirmed. The CDR3 extends over 15 amino acids. The CDR3 protein is CASSLRGQVNTEAFF.

CDR3 amino acids: CASSRRGLDRDNEQFF. The chain has TRBV7-9 and TRBJ2-1; TCRdb's D gene call, TRBD1, goes unchecked for lack of DNA. The CDR3 consists of 16 residues. Germline values: CDR1 SEHNR, CDR2 FQNEAQ (reference sequence).

The genes are TRBV7-7 and TRBJ2-3; with no DNA, the TCRdb D assignment of TRBD2 cannot be verified. From germline, CDR1 is SSHAT and CDR2 FNYEAQ (reference sequence). The CDR3 length is 16 residues. The CDR3: CASSRGTSGGFDTQYF. The whole variable domain, remainder taken from reference TRBV7-7 and TRBJ2-3, is GAGVSQSPRYKVTKRGQDVTLRCDPISSHATLYWYQQALGQGPEFLTYFNYEAQPDKSGLPSDRFSAERPEGSISTLTIQRTEQRDSAMYRCASSRGTSGGFDTQYFGPGTRLTVL.